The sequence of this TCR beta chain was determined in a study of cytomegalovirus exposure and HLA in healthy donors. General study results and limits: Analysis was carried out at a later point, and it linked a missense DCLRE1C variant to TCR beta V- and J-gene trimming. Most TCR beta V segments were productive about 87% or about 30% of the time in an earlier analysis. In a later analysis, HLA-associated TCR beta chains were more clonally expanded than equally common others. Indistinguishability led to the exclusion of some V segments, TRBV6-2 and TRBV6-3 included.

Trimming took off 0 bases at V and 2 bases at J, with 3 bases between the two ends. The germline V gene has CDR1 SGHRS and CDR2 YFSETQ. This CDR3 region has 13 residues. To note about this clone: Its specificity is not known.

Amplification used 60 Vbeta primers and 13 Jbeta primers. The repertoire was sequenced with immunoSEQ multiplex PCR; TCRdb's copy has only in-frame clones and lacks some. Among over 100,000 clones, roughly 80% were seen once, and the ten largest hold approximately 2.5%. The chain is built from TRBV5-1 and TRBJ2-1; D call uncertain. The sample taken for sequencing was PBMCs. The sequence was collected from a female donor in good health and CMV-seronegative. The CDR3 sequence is CASSLDTYNEQFF. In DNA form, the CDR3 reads TGCGCCAGCAGCTTGGACACCTACAATGAGCAGTTCTTC.